Listed below are T cell receptor beta chains from one sample, sequenced in a study of T cells after yellow fever vaccination. From the 5' RACE reads, TCRdb called clonotypes with MiXCR, one entry per CDR3 protein. The repertoire holds roughly 500,000 distinct CDR3 sequences, under 25% seen once, with 13% to 15% in the top ten. The specimen comprised PBMCs, sampled 15 days after the yellow fever booster vaccination. These receptors all come from a man aged 25-45 years who received the YFV17D yellow fever vaccine. CDR3s include the opening cysteine and the closing phenylalanine or tryptophan. The order of the fields is clone size, J gene, D gene, V gene, CDR3 protein, CDR3 DNA. A D gene is named only where the DNA matches it firmly. Clone size is shown for a subset of rows, as once, few, many or a class of expanded clone.

size: few
J: TRBJ1-3
D: NA
V: TRBV6-5
CDR3: CASAAQGNTIYF
DNA: TGTGCCAGCGCTGCGCAGGGAAACACCATATATTTT

size: few
J: TRBJ2-7
D: NA
V: TRBV5-6
CDR3: CASSQVGGMTREQYF
DNA: TGTGCCAGCAGCCAAGTCGGGGGTATGACGCGCGAGCAGTACTTC

size: few
J: TRBJ2-2
D: TRBD2
V: TRBV6-1
CDR3: CASSAWAPKREGTGELFF
DNA: TGTGCCAGCAGCGCTTGGGCACCAAAACGGGAGGGGACCGGGGAGCTGTTTTTT

size: NA
J: TRBJ2-4
D: TRBD2
V: TRBV11-1
CDR3: CASSGDSGSWSKNIRYF
DNA: TGTGCCAGCAGCGGAGATAGCGGGAGTTGGTCCAAAAACATTCGGTACTTC

size: NA
J: TRBJ2-7
D: TRBD1
V: TRBV11-3
CDR3: CASSLIVGQGNYEQYF
DNA: TGTGCCAGCAGCTTAATAGTCGGACAGGGGAACTACGAGCAGTACTTC

size: few
J: TRBJ2-7
D: NA
V: TRBV20-1
CDR3: CSARVPETYEQYF
DNA: TGCAGTGCTAGAGTGCCAGAGACCTACGAGCAGTACTTC

size: NA
J: TRBJ2-3
D: NA
V: TRBV12-3/TRBV12-4
CDR3: CASSLESVLSDTQYF
DNA: TGTGCCAGCAGTTTAGAGTCTGTGCTTTCCGATACGCAGTATTTT

size: NA
J: TRBJ2-1
D: TRBD2
V: TRBV7-3
CDR3: CASSLRGVAGGSYNEQFF
DNA: TGTGCCAGCAGCTTAAGAGGGGTAGCGGGAGGATCCTACAATGAGCAGTTCTTC

size: NA
J: TRBJ2-1
D: TRBD1
V: TRBV20-1
CDR3: CSASDQGDNEQFF
DNA: TGCAGTGCTAGTGATCAGGGGGACAATGAGCAGTTCTTC

size: NA
J: TRBJ1-2
D: NA
V: TRBV5-6
CDR3: CASSLQTSRANYGYTF
DNA: TGTGCCAGCAGCCTACAGACATCTAGAGCTAACTATGGCTACACCTTC

size: NA
J: TRBJ2-7
D: NA
V: TRBV7-9
CDR3: CASSRGLTYEQYF
DNA: TGTGCCAGCAGCCGCGGACTGACCTACGAGCAGTACTTC

size: few
J: TRBJ1-5
D: NA
V: TRBV20-1
CDR3: CSASESAQPQHF
DNA: TGCAGTGCTAGTGAGAGCGCTCAGCCCCAGCATTTT

size: few
J: TRBJ2-3
D: NA
V: TRBV29-1
CDR3: CSVLAASTDTQYF
DNA: TGCAGCGTTTTAGCGGCCAGCACAGATACGCAGTATTTT

size: NA
J: TRBJ2-2
D: NA
V: TRBV28
CDR3: CASRKQGGKNTGELFF
DNA: TGTGCCAGCAGGAAACAGGGTGGGAAGAACACCGGGGAGCTGTTTTTT

size: NA
J: TRBJ2-7
D: TRBD1
V: TRBV12-3/TRBV12-4
CDR3: CASPIGTGWYEQYF
DNA: TGTGCCAGCCCGATTGGGACAGGGTGGTACGAGCAGTACTTC

size: NA
J: TRBJ2-1
D: TRBD2
V: TRBV5-1
CDR3: CASSLRAGGNYNEQFF
DNA: TGCGCCAGCAGCCTGAGGGCGGGAGGTAACTACAATGAGCAGTTCTTC

size: many
J: TRBJ2-7
D: NA
V: TRBV29-1
CDR3: CSGTKFNGEQYF
DNA: TGCAGCGGGACGAAATTCAACGGCGAGCAGTACTTC

size: few
J: TRBJ2-1
D: NA
V: TRBV2
CDR3: CASTMESSYNEQFF
DNA: TGTGCCAGCACGATGGAGAGCTCCTACAATGAGCAGTTCTTC

size: few
J: TRBJ2-7
D: NA
V: TRBV15
CDR3: CATSRDTPGGSPLYEQYF
DNA: TGTGCCACCAGCAGAGATACCCCAGGGGGGAGTCCACTCTACGAGCAGTACTTC

size: many
J: TRBJ2-2
D: TRBD1
V: TRBV14
CDR3: CASSLNRGSGELFF
DNA: TGTGCCAGCAGCCTTAACAGGGGATCCGGGGAGCTGTTTTTT

size: few
J: TRBJ2-2
D: TRBD2
V: TRBV9
CDR3: CASSVDPTSAANTGELFF
DNA: TGTGCCAGCAGCGTAGACCCAACTAGCGCCGCGAACACCGGGGAGCTGTTTTTT

size: few
J: TRBJ2-3
D: TRBD2
V: TRBV15
CDR3: CATSIVAGVRSDTQYF
DNA: TGTGCCACCAGCATCGTAGCGGGAGTGCGTTCGGATACGCAGTATTTT

size: NA
J: TRBJ2-2
D: TRBD2
V: TRBV12-3/TRBV12-4
CDR3: CASSPGLAGGPVGELFF
DNA: TGTGCCAGCAGTCCGGGACTAGCGGGAGGGCCCGTCGGGGAGCTGTTTTTT

size: few
J: TRBJ2-7
D: NA
V: TRBV7-9
CDR3: CASSYFTSSYEQYF
DNA: TGTGCCAGCAGCTACTTTACCAGCTCCTACGAGCAGTACTTC

size: few
J: TRBJ2-3
D: NA
V: TRBV7-2
CDR3: CASSLVYTDTQYF
DNA: TGTGCCAGCAGCTTAGTGTACACAGATACGCAGTATTTT

size: NA
J: TRBJ2-7
D: TRBD1
V: TRBV28
CDR3: CASSLNVGQGTHEQYF
DNA: TGTGCCAGCAGCCTAAATGTGGGACAGGGGACCCACGAGCAGTACTTC

size: NA
J: TRBJ2-1
D: TRBD2
V: TRBV4-3
CDR3: CASSQDSGGTSGTSYNEQFF
DNA: TGCGCCAGCAGCCAAGATAGCGGGGGAACGTCAGGGACCTCCTACAATGAGCAGTTCTTC

size: few
J: TRBJ2-5
D: NA
V: TRBV5-4
CDR3: CASSFFGSRSAQYF
DNA: TGTGCCAGCAGCTTTTTTGGCTCGAGATCGGCCCAGTACTTC

size: NA
J: TRBJ2-2
D: TRBD1
V: TRBV5-1
CDR3: CASSSPGQGTGELFF
DNA: TGCGCCAGCAGCTCCCCGGGACAGGGGACCGGGGAGCTGTTTTTT

size: few
J: TRBJ2-4
D: TRBD1
V: TRBV7-2
CDR3: CASSILKGAGIQYF
DNA: TGTGCCAGCAGCATACTCAAGGGGGCAGGGATTCAGTACTTC

size: NA
J: TRBJ2-1
D: NA
V: TRBV6-2/TRBV6-3
CDR3: CASSYLPQSSYNEQFF
DNA: TGTGCCAGCAGTTATCTGCCCCAGAGCTCCTACAATGAGCAGTTCTTC

size: few
J: TRBJ2-1
D: TRBD1
V: TRBV7-2
CDR3: CASGRQGPYNEQFF
DNA: TGTGCCAGCGGAAGACAGGGCCCCTACAATGAGCAGTTCTTC

size: NA
J: TRBJ2-5
D: NA
V: TRBV5-1
CDR3: CASSLAVSNAETQYF
DNA: TGCGCCAGCAGCTTGGCGGTATCAAACGCGGAGACCCAGTACTTC

size: few
J: TRBJ2-3
D: TRBD1
V: TRBV20-1
CDR3: CKPGQGETSTDTQYF
DNA: TGCAAGCCGGGACAGGGGGAGACCAGCACAGATACGCAGTATTTT

size: NA
J: TRBJ2-5
D: NA
V: TRBV5-1
CDR3: CASSLDVSETQYF
DNA: TGCGCCAGCAGCTTGGATGTTTCAGAGACCCAGTACTTC

size: NA
J: TRBJ2-2
D: NA
V: TRBV5-6
CDR3: CASITRDTGELFF
DNA: TGTGCCAGCATAACAAGAGACACCGGGGAGCTGTTTTTT

size: many
J: TRBJ2-7
D: NA
V: TRBV5-1
CDR3: CASSLAPQTGATYEQYF
DNA: TGCGCCAGCAGCTTGGCTCCCCAAACGGGGGCTACCTACGAGCAGTACTTC

size: NA
J: TRBJ2-7
D: TRBD2
V: TRBV7-2
CDR3: CASSTSGTHSYEQYF
DNA: TGTGCCAGCAGCACTAGCGGGACTCACTCCTACGAGCAGTACTTC

size: many
J: TRBJ1-1
D: NA
V: TRBV3-1
CDR3: CASSQVTGNTEAFF
DNA: TGTGCCAGCAGCCAGGTGACAGGAAACACTGAAGCTTTCTTT

size: few
J: TRBJ1-2
D: TRBD1
V: TRBV12-3/TRBV12-4
CDR3: CASSLLDRVTYGYTF
DNA: TGTGCCAGCAGTCTCCTGGACAGGGTAACTTATGGCTACACCTTC

size: many
J: TRBJ2-1
D: NA
V: TRBV12-3/TRBV12-4
CDR3: CASTLGAGEQFF
DNA: TGTGCCAGCACGTTAGGGGCCGGTGAGCAGTTCTTC

size: few
J: TRBJ2-2
D: TRBD2
V: TRBV6-2/TRBV6-3
CDR3: CASLAGVRTGELFF
DNA: TGTGCCAGTTTAGCGGGAGTTCGTACCGGGGAGCTGTTTTTT

size: NA
J: TRBJ1-1
D: NA
V: TRBV20-1
CDR3: CSAGIGKGTEAFF
DNA: TGCAGTGCTGGTATCGGAAAAGGCACTGAAGCTTTCTTT

size: few
J: TRBJ2-3
D: NA
V: TRBV9
CDR3: CASSVASTSTDTQYF
DNA: TGTGCCAGCAGCGTAGCCTCTACCAGCACAGATACGCAGTATTTT

size: few
J: TRBJ1-6
D: NA
V: TRBV28
CDR3: CASRESYNSPLHF
DNA: TGTGCCAGCAGGGAGTCCTATAATTCACCCCTCCACTTT

size: NA
J: TRBJ2-1
D: NA
V: TRBV5-1
CDR3: CASRSSVSSYNEQFF
DNA: TGCGCCAGCAGAAGCAGCGTCAGCTCCTACAATGAGCAGTTCTTC

size: few
J: TRBJ1-4
D: NA
V: TRBV18
CDR3: CASSPFATNEKLFF
DNA: TGTGCCAGCTCACCATTTGCAACTAATGAAAAACTGTTTTTT

size: NA
J: TRBJ2-7
D: NA
V: TRBV10-2
CDR3: CASSDPVVYEQYF
DNA: TGCGCCAGCAGTGACCCCGTGGTCTACGAGCAGTACTTC

size: NA
J: TRBJ2-5
D: NA
V: TRBV4-3
CDR3: CASSYSKGSLGETQYF
DNA: TGCGCCAGCAGCTATTCTAAAGGGTCCCTCGGGGAGACCCAGTACTTC

size: NA
J: TRBJ2-5
D: TRBD2
V: TRBV29-1
CDR3: CSVGLAGGKETQYF
DNA: TGCAGCGTGGGACTAGCGGGAGGGAAAGAGACCCAGTACTTC

size: few
J: TRBJ2-1
D: TRBD1
V: TRBV12-3/TRBV12-4
CDR3: CASGTGYNEQFF
DNA: TGTGCCAGCGGGACAGGTTACAATGAGCAGTTCTTC

size: NA
J: TRBJ2-5
D: NA
V: TRBV2
CDR3: CASSSRMETQYF
DNA: TGTGCCAGCAGTTCCAGGATGGAGACCCAGTACTTC

size: NA
J: TRBJ1-2
D: TRBD1
V: TRBV5-1
CDR3: CASSFGTGPNYGYTF
DNA: TGCGCCAGCAGCTTCGGGACAGGACCTAACTATGGCTACACCTTC

size: NA
J: TRBJ2-3
D: TRBD2
V: TRBV12-3/TRBV12-4
CDR3: CASSSGTSGTVDTQYF
DNA: TGTGCCAGCAGTTCGGGGACTAGCGGGACCGTAGATACGCAGTATTTT

size: NA
J: TRBJ2-5
D: NA
V: TRBV7-8
CDR3: CASSPTRDNQETQYF
DNA: TGTGCCAGCAGTCCAACTAGGGATAACCAAGAGACCCAGTACTTC

size: NA
J: TRBJ2-5
D: TRBD1
V: TRBV20-1
CDR3: CSASRGKETQYF
DNA: TGCAGTGCTTCCAGGGGGAAGGAGACCCAGTACTTC

size: many
J: TRBJ2-7
D: NA
V: TRBV11-2
CDR3: CASSLQGWTYEQYF
DNA: TGTGCCAGCAGCTTACAGGGGTGGACCTACGAGCAGTACTTC

size: few
J: TRBJ2-3
D: NA
V: TRBV4-3
CDR3: CASSPGGGADTQYF
DNA: TGCGCCAGCAGCCCAGGGGGAGGCGCAGATACGCAGTATTTT